What follows are 19 T cell receptor beta chains derived from one specimen sequenced in a study of blood T cells in healthy people across ages (dated by TCRdb to between 2014 and 2016). Libraries were prepared through 5' RACE. Data came from an Illumina HiSeq 2500. A second PCR of roughly 6 to 11 cycles was performed with a sample-barcoded 5' primer and a J-beta primer mix. The public reads were reprocessed in TCRdb via fastp at Q25 and MiXCR, keeping in-frame beta chains. Each record represents a unique CDR3 protein, reported with the most common genes and DNA among its rows. The table for this sample lists over 1,500,000 distinct CDR3 sequences; 40% to 55% of them were counted only once. Less than 2.5% of the sample is in the top ten clones. The sequencing sample was made of blood. The receptors were gathered from a middle-aged woman in good health.

J is TRBJ2-7 and V is TRBV4-3; weak D call: TRBD1 (5 bases). The CDR3 sequence is 14 residues long. The germline gives CDR1 LGHNA, CDR2 YSLEER. With 4 bases removed from V and 6 bases from J, the gap between germline ends came to 16 bases. The CDR3 here is CASSLEGRGSEQYF. Written as DNA, the CDR3 is TGCGCCAGCAGCCTCGAAGGAAGGGGCAGCGAGCAGTACTTC.

The chain recombines TRBV6-1 with TRBJ1-4, with 8 bases fitting TRBD1. Germline assignment: CDR1 MNHNS and CDR2 SASEGT. The CDR3 has 20 residues. V was pared by 7 bases and J by 0 bases, with 19 bases of the junction left unmatched. The CDR3 DNA follows: TGTGCCAGCATCTCCAAACCGCCGGGGACAGGACTCGCAACTAATGAAAAACTGTTTTTT. Protein: CASISKPPGTGLATNEKLFF.

The chain employs TRBV12-3 or TRBV12-4 and TRBJ1-6; D is perhaps TRBD1 (6 bases). V lost 3 bases, J lost 7 bases, and 10 bases lay in between. This CDR3 comprises 14 residues. The CDR3, as DNA: TGTGCCAGCAGTTTTGGACAGCAAAATTCACCCCTCCACTTT. This encodes CASSFGQQNSPLHF.

This sequence joins TRBV29-1 and TRBJ1-2; TRBD1 aligns across 7 bases. There are 17 residues in the CDR3. CDR1 and CDR2 from the germline V gene are SQVTM and ANQGSEA. The trim removed 3 bases at V and 0 bases at J, leaving 13 bases unmatched. CDR3 in amino acids: CSVDWQVTGDPNYGYTF. CDR3 sequence (DNA): TGCAGCGTTGATTGGCAAGTTACAGGGGACCCTAACTATGGCTACACCTTC.

The rearrangement uses TRBV9 and TRBJ2-5; TRBD1 matches at 12 bases. The V segment lost 2 bases and the J segment 5 bases; nucleotides outside the gene matches: 7. CDR1 and CDR2 from the germline V gene are SGDLS and YYNGEE. The CDR3 contains 16 residues. The CDR3 coding sequence is TGTGCCAGCAGCGTGAGCGGGACAGGGGGCTTGGAGACCCAGTACTTC. It encodes CASSVSGTGGLETQYF.

The chain carries TRBV10-2 and TRBJ1-1, with D perhaps matching TRBD1 (5 bases). CDR1 is WSHSY and CDR2 is SAAADI in the germline V gene. The CDR3 totals 13 residues. Trimming took 7 bases from V and 3 from J, leaving 12 bases between them. CDR3 sequence (DNA): TGCGCCAGCAACGGGGGGGGTTACACTGAAGCTTTCTTT. Encoded protein: CASNGGGYTEAFF.

The J gene is TRBJ2-7, the V gene TRBV15; D ambiguous. The CDR3 is 14 residues long. The germline gives CDR1 LNHNV, CDR2 YYDKDF (reference sequence). V was clipped by 1 base and J by 2 bases, with 9 bases between them. CDR3 nucleotides: TGTGCCACCAGCAGAGTTGGGTTCCCCTACGAGCAGTACTTC. Translated, it gives CATSRVGFPYEQYF.

The CDR3 sequence: CASSYASARRANVLTF. The CDR3 region has the DNA TGTGCCAGCAGTTACGCGAGTGCCCGGCGGGCCAACGTCCTGACTTTC. V and J are TRBV6-5 and TRBJ2-6; D unresolved. The germline V and J ends were trimmed by 2 bases and 5 bases, with 13 bases remaining between them. The CDR3 has 16 residues. Germline CDR1 reads MNHEY; CDR2 reads SVGAGI.

The chain employs TRBV6-2 or TRBV6-3 and TRBJ1-2, with unresolved D. The CDR3 spans 12 residues. Germline V gene sequence: CDR1 MNHEY, CDR2 SVGEGT. V lost 6 bases and J 8 bases, leaving 13 bases between the germline ends. CDR3 protein: CASSLGRTGYTF. The CDR3 DNA is TGTGCCAGCAGCTTAGGGAGGACCGGCTACACCTTC.

V gene TRBV20-1 combines with J gene TRBJ1-1; 8 bases align to TRBD1. This CDR3 has 17 amino acids. CDR1 and CDR2 (germline): DFQATT, SNEGSKA (reference sequence). After removal of 4 bases from V and 1 base from J, the junction contained 14 bases not matched to a gene. CDR3: CSAIRGDRGLRNTEAFF. The CDR3 bases are TGCAGTGCTATACGAGGAGACAGGGGTTTGAGGAACACTGAAGCTTTCTTT.

CDR3 sequence reads: CASSLGDLLPYGYTF. CDR3 DNA: TGCGCCAGCAGCTTGGGGGACTTGCTCCCCTATGGCTACACCTTC. V gene TRBV5-1 combines with J gene TRBJ1-2, with a possible D match to TRBD1 (5 bases). With 0 bases removed from V and 4 bases from J, the gap between germline ends came to 13 bases. Germline lookup yields CDR1 SGHRS and CDR2 YFSETQ. This CDR3 contains 15 residues.

This clonotype was picked up a small number of times. The rearrangement uses TRBV6-6 and TRBJ2-7, with 9 positions matching TRBD1. V trimming: 5 bases; J trimming: 2 bases; junction bases outside the gene matches: 10. Germline V gene lookup returns CDR1 MNHNY and CDR2 SVGAGI (reference sequence). This CDR3 comprises 16 residues. This CDR3 reads CASSAPRDRAAYEQYF. The CDR3 DNA reads as TGTGCCAGCAGTGCCCCCCGGGACAGGGCCGCCTACGAGCAGTACTTC.

J is TRBJ2-3 and V is TRBV11-2, with 8 bases that match TRBD1. The germline gives CDR1 SGHAT, CDR2 FQNNGV. V lost 5 bases and J lost 1; bases outside the gene matches: 5. The CDR3 length is 15 residues. CDR3 sequence (DNA): TGTGCCAGCAGCACGGGACAGGTCGGCACAGATACGCAGTATTTT. Its translation is CASSTGQVGTDTQYF.

Remarks on this clonotype: Sequence at one end of the junction differs from germline and may be a read error. V and J are TRBV6-5 and TRBJ1-2; 8 bases agree with TRBD1. This CDR3 region has 14 residues. The germline CDR1 and CDR2 sequences are MNHEY and SVGAGI. CDR3 residues: CASSYQGANYGYTF. The CDR3 region has the DNA TGTGCCAGCAGTTACCAGGGGGCTAATTATGGCTACACCTTC.

This clonotype has a count of ten or more. The V call is TRBV6-2 or TRBV6-3, the J call TRBJ2-6; D tentatively reads TRBD1 or TRBD2 (5 bases each). The CDR3 runs to 16 residues. V lost 5 bases and J 0 bases, leaving 11 bases between the germline ends. Per germline, CDR1 MNHEY and CDR2 SVGEGT. The CDR3 reads CASSRGHGSGANVLTF. The CDR3 DNA follows: TGTGCCAGCAGTCGGGGCCATGGCTCTGGGGCCAACGTCCTGACTTTC.

CDR3 sequence: CASSYPNSIGETQYF. As DNA, the CDR3 is TGTGCCAGCAGTTACCCCAACTCCATTGGAGAGACCCAGTACTTC. V is TRBV6-2 or TRBV6-3 and J is TRBJ2-5; D gene uncertain. Germline CDR1 MNHEY, CDR2 SVGEGT. The CDR3 sequence is 15 residues long. The germline V and J ends were trimmed by 2 bases and 4 bases, with 14 bases remaining between them.

The chain links TRBV4-2 to TRBJ2-5; D is possibly TRBD1 or TRBD2 (5 bases each). V gave up 0 bases and J gave up 3 bases, with 17 bases separating them. Germline values: CDR1 LGHNA, CDR2 YNFKEQ. The CDR3 is 17 amino acids. The CDR3 reads CASSQDPGTDSKETQYF. Here the CDR3 DNA reads TGTGCCAGCAGCCAAGATCCCGGGACCGACTCAAAAGAGACCCAGTACTTC.

V usage is TRBV7-9 and J usage is TRBJ2-7, with 7 bases lining up with TRBD1. The CDR3 contains 15 residues. The V segment lost 5 bases and the J segment 5 bases; nucleotides outside the gene matches: 12. The germline V gene encodes CDR1 SEHNR and CDR2 FQNEAQ (reference sequence). The CDR3 sequence: CASSLSGGRGNEQYF. As DNA, the CDR3 is TGTGCCAGCAGCCTGTCTGGTGGCAGGGGGAACGAGCAGTACTTC.

The chain carries TRBV6-2 or TRBV6-3 and TRBJ2-1; D is undetermined. Germline loops: CDR1 MNHEY, CDR2 SVGEGT. This CDR3 region has 15 residues. Trimming stripped 2 bases from V and 0 bases from J, with 8 bases between. The CDR3 sequence is CASSYVVSSYNEQFF. The CDR3 DNA follows: TGTGCCAGCAGTTACGTGGTATCCTCCTACAATGAGCAGTTCTTC.